Below, 16 T cell receptor beta chains from the same sample are listed, as sequenced in a study of T cell repertoires in cytomegalovirus infection. One entry per CDR3 protein results from TCRdb running MiXCR on the reads. The sample lists approximately 1,000,000 distinct CDR3 sequences, approximately 31% seen once, with around 15% in the top ten. These TCRs' antigens remain unknown. The sequenced sample was cultured CD8+ T cells from PBMCs, obtained from culture after CMV antigen stimulation. The receptors originated from a human donor in good health (CMV status not recorded). Some clones in this sample may be carry-over from other donors' samples.

The sample holds a few counts of this clonotype. The chain joins TRBV4-1 to TRBJ2-2; D remains ambiguous. The CDR3 runs 12 residues. With 7 bases removed from V and 5 bases from J, the gap between germline ends came to 8 bases. Germline CDR1 is MGHRA and CDR2 is YSYEKL. The CDR3 nucleotides are TGCGCCAGCACAGGTCCTACCGGGGAGCTGTTTTTT. Protein sequence: CASTGPTGELFF.

This clonotype has only a few counts. The rearrangement uses TRBV6-2 or TRBV6-3 and TRBJ2-7; 7 bases are a match to TRBD1. CDR1 and CDR2 from the germline V gene are MNHEY and SVGEGT. With V trimmed by 7 bases and J by 4 bases, 10 bases remained unmatched. This CDR3 is built from 14 residues. The DNA of the CDR3 is TGTGCCAGCACCGAGGGGGCGTTGCGGTACGAGCAGTACGTC. Amino acid sequence: CASTEGALRYEQYV.

The rearrangement uses TRBV7-8 and TRBJ1-6; no clear D. CDR1 is SGHVS and CDR2 is FQNEAQ in the germline V gene. Trimming took off 1 base at V and 4 bases at J, with 11 bases between the two ends. CDR3 length equals 16 residues. CDR3 region: CASSLVEPEYNSPLHF. CDR3 sequence (DNA): TGTGCCAGCAGCTTAGTTGAACCGGAGTATAATTCACCCCTCCACTTT. The entire variable domain, with the rest obtained from reference TRBV7-8 and TRBJ1-6, is as follows: GAGVSQSPRYKVAKRGQDVALRCDPISGHVSLFWYQQALGQGPEFLTYFQNEAQLDKSGLPSDRFFAERPEGSVSTLKIQRTQQEDSAVYLCASSLVEPEYNSPLHFGNGTRLTVT.

This clonotype was seen a few times. The rearrangement joins TRBV6-1 to TRBJ2-7; 11 bases match TRBD1. After removal of 8 bases from V and 2 bases from J, the junction contained 2 bases not matched to a gene. Germline CDR1 and CDR2: MNHNS and SASEGT. The CDR3 runs 13 residues. CDR3 DNA sequence: TGTGCCAGCGGGACAGGGGGTCCCTACGAGCAGTACGTC. Encoded protein: CASGTGGPYEQYV.

This clonotype was found a few times. The chain employs TRBV15 and TRBJ2-7, with 9 bases identical to TRBD1. V gave up 4 bases and J gave up 6 bases; unmatched junction bases: 4. The CDR3 is made up of 13 amino acids. CDR1 is LNHNV and CDR2 is YYDKDF in the germline V gene (reference sequence). CDR3 residues: CATSTWDRAEQYV. CDR3 nucleotide sequence: TGTGCCACCAGCACTTGGGACAGGGCCGAGCAGTACGTC.

To note about this clonotype: One junction end disagrees with the germline gene, perhaps due to a read error. The rearrangement joins TRBV7-9 to TRBJ2-4, with D tentatively TRBD2 (5 bases). This CDR3 is built from 15 residues. Germline V gene sequence: CDR1 SEHNR, CDR2 FQNEAQ (reference sequence). The CDR3 is CASSLASQEWSIQYF. CDR3 in DNA: TGTGCCAGCAGCCTAGCCTCCCAGGAGTGGAGCATTCAGTACTTC.

This clonotype was counted many times. The chain carries TRBV11-3 and TRBJ2-7; D ambiguous. CDR3 length equals 12 residues. V dropped 5 bases and J dropped 2 bases, with 7 bases sitting between them. CDR1 SGHNT and CDR2 YENEEA come from the germline V gene. In nucleotides, the CDR3 is TGTGCCAGCAGCCAAGGAACCTACGAGCAGTACTTC. Amino acid sequence: CASSQGTYEQYF.

This clonotype has only a few counts. The rearrangement links TRBV6-2 or TRBV6-3 to TRBJ1-5; no firm D call. The germline CDR1 and CDR2 sequences are MNHEY and SVGEGT. V dropped 7 bases and J dropped 0 bases, with 13 bases sitting between them. The CDR3 has 15 amino acids. CDR3 loop: CASNPSGNSNQPQHF. In nucleotides, the CDR3 is TGTGCCAGCAATCCATCAGGTAATAGCAATCAGCCCCAGCATTTT.

This chain uses TRBV7-9 with TRBJ1-4, with 7 nucleotides matching TRBD1. Germline V gene lookup returns CDR1 SEHNR and CDR2 FQNEAQ (reference sequence). The CDR3 consists of 13 residues. Losses at the gene ends were 7 bases for V and 7 bases for J; bases not matched to a gene: 6. Here the CDR3 reads CASTQGLSEKLFF. The CDR3, as DNA: TGTGCCAGCACACAGGGGTTGAGTGAAAAACTGTTTTTT.

The chain uses TRBV9 and TRBJ2-3; maybe TRBD2 (5 bases). This CDR3 is built from 17 residues. The ends were cut back, 0 bases at V and 2 bases at J, with 16 bases in the middle. CDR1 is SGDLS, CDR2 YYNGEE, per germline. The CDR3 sequence: CASSVEGTGVYTDTQYF. CDR3 nucleotide sequence: TGTGCCAGCAGCGTAGAAGGCACCGGGGTCTACACAGATACGCAGTATTTT.

This clonotype has at least ten counts. This chain uses TRBV6-1 with TRBJ2-7; TRBD1 agrees at 10 bases. CDR3 size: 17 residues. Germline assignment: CDR1 MNHNS and CDR2 SASEGT. With 4 bases clipped from V and 3 bases from J, the junction kept 12 bases outside the gene matches. The CDR3: CASSVQIWDRGIYEQYF. CDR3 sequence (DNA): TGTGCCAGCAGTGTCCAGATCTGGGACAGGGGAATCTACGAGCAGTACTTC.

This clonotype was found many times. The rearrangement joins TRBV7-8 to TRBJ2-7; D may correspond to TRBD1 or TRBD2 (5 bases each). The CDR3 covers 14 residues. V lost 7 bases to trimming and J lost 2 bases, with 15 bases between them. The germline gives CDR1 SGHVS, CDR2 FQNEAQ. CDR3 nucleotides: TGTGCCAGCACCTTTACCGTGGGGGCCTACGAGCAGTACTTC. This encodes CASTFTVGAYEQYF.

This clonotype was observed a handful of times. The chain joins TRBV6-5 to TRBJ2-7; 7 positions match TRBD1. After removal of 2 bases from V and 4 bases from J, the junction contained 20 bases not matched to a gene. In germline, CDR1 is MNHEY, CDR2 SVGAGI. The CDR3 length is 19 residues. CDR3 loop: CASSYMGVGTDKRLYEQYV. The CDR3 bases are TGTGCCAGCAGTTACATGGGGGTTGGGACAGACAAAAGATTATACGAGCAGTACGTC.

This clonotype was detected many times. The rearrangement uses TRBV7-8 and TRBJ2-1; 12 bases line up with TRBD2. With V trimmed by 5 bases and J by 3 bases, 14 bases remained unmatched. Germline V gene sequence: CDR1 SGHVS, CDR2 FQNEAQ. The CDR3 consists of 19 residues. CDR3 coding DNA: TGTGCCAGCAGCCTTATAAGGACTAGCGGGGCTGACGTCTACAATGAGCAGTTCTTC. It encodes CASSLIRTSGADVYNEQFF.

In this sample, this clonotype turned up once. The chain has TRBV19 and TRBJ2-1, with TRBD2 matching 7 bases. The CDR3 runs 13 residues. The V segment lost 10 bases and the J segment 7 bases; nucleotides outside the gene matches: 10. Germline CDR1 and CDR2: LNHDA and SQIVND (reference sequence). CDR3 amino acids: CATWGGSGNEQFF. CDR3 nucleotides: TGTGCCACTTGGGGGGGTTCGGGGAATGAGCAGTTCTTC.

This chain connects TRBV6-8 to TRBJ1-1, with unresolved D. Trimming cost V 11 bases and J 0 bases, with 10 bases left between them. CDR1 is MNHGY and CDR2 is SAAAGT in the germline V gene. The CDR3 runs to 12 residues. CDR3 loop: CAASRMNTEAFF. As DNA, the CDR3 is TGTGCCGCAAGTCGGATGAACACTGAAGCTTTCTTT.